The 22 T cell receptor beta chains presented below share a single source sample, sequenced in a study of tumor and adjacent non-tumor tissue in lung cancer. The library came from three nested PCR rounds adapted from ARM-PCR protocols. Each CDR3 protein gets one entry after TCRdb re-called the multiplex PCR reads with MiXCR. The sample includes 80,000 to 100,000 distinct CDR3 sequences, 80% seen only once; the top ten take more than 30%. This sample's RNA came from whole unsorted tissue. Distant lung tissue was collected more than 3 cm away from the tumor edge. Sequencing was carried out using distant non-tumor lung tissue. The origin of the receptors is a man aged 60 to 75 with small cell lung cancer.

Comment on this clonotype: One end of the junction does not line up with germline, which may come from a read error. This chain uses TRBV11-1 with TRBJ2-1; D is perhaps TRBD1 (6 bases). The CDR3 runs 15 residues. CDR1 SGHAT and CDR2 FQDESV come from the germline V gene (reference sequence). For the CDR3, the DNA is TGTGCCAGCAGCTTAGAGAGGACAGCCTACAAAGAGCAGTTCTTC. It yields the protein CASSLERTAYKEQFF.

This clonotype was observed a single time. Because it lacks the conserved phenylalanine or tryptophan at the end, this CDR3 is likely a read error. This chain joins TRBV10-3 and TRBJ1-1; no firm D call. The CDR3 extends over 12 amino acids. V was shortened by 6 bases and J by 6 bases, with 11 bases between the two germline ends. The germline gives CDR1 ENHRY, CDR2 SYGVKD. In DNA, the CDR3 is TGTGCCATCAGCGGAGAGGGCGCTGAAGCTTTCTGT. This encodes CAISGEGAEAFC.

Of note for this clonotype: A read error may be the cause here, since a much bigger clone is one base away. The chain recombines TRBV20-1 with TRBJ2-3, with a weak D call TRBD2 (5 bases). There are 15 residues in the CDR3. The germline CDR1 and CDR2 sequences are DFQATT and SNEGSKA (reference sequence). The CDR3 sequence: CSTRDLQRPSDTQYF. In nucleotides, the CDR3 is TGCAGTACTAGGGATCTACAAAGGCCCTCAGATACGCAGTATTTT.

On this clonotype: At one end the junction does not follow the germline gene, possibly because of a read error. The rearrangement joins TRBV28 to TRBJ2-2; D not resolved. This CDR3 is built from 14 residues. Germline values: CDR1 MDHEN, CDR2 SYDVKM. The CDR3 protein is CVSRSKMNTGELFF. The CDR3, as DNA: TGTGTCAGCCGTTCTAAGATGAACACCGGGGAGCTGTTTTTT.

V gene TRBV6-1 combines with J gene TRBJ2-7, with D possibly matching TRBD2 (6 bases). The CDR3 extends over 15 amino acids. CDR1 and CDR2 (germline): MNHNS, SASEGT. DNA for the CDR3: TGTGCCAACAGTGAACTAGCCGATAGCTCCCACGAGCAGTACGTC. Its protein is CANSELADSSHEQYV.

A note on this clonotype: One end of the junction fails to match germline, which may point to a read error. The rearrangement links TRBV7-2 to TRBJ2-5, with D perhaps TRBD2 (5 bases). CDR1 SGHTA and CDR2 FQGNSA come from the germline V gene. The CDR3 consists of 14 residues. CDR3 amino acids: CASSLVYVREIQYF. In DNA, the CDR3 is TGTGCCAGCAGCTTAGTATATGTAAGGGAGATCCAGTACTTC.

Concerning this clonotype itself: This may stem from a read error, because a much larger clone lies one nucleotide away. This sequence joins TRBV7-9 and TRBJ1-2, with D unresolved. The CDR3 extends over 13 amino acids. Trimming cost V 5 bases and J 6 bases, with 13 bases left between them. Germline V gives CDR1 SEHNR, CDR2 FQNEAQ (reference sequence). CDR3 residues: CASSQDGVDGYTF. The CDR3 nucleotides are TGTGCCAGCAGCCAAGATGGGGTGGATGGCTACACCTTC.

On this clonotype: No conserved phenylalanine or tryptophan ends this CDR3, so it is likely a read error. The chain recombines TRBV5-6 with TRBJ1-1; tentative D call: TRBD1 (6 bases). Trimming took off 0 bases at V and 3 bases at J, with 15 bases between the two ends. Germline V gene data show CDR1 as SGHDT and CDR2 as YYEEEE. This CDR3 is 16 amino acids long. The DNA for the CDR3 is TGTGCCAGCAGCTTGGCCTCCAGGACAGCGGACACTGAAGCTTTCTCT. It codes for CASSLASRTADTEAFS.

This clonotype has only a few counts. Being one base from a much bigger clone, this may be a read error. The DNA for the CDR3 is TGCAGTGCTAGGATCTACGTAGATACGCAGTATTTT. Amino acids: CSARIYVDTQYF. The chain links TRBV20-1 to TRBJ2-3, with D unresolved. Trimming took 3 bases from V and 5 from J, leaving 9 bases between them. Germline assignment: CDR1 DFQATT and CDR2 SNEGSKA (reference sequence). CDR3 length: 12 amino acids.

CDR3 sequence reads: CASSLGQQESQYF. CDR3 nucleotides: TGTGCCAGCAGCTTGGGACAGCAGGAGTCCCAGTACTTC. The chain has TRBV13 and TRBJ2-5; TRBD1 matches 7 bases. The CDR3 covers 13 residues. The junction had 7 bases not matched to a gene; V was cut back by 3 bases and J by 9 bases. Germline assignment: CDR1 PRHDT and CDR2 FYEKMQ (reference sequence).

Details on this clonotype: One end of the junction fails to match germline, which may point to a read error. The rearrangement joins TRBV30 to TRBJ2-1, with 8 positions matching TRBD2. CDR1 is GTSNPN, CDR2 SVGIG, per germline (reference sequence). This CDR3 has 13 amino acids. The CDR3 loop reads CVWSDSGVNEQFF. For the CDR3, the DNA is TGTGTCTGGAGTGATAGCGGGGTCAATGAGCAGTTCTTC. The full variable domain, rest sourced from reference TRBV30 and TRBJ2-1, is SQTIHQWPATLVQPVGSPLSLECTVEGTSNPNLYWYRQAAGRGLQLLFYSVGIGQISSEVPQNLSASRPQDRQFILSSKKLLLSDSGFYLCVWSDSGVNEQFFGPGTRLTVL.

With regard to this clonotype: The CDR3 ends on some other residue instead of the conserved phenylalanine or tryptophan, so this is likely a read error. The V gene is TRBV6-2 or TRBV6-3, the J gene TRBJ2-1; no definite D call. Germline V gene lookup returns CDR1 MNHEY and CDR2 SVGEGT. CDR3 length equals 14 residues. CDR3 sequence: CASSESLPYDEQFY. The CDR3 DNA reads TGTGCCAGCAGTGAAAGCCTTCCCTACGATGAGCAGTTCTAC.

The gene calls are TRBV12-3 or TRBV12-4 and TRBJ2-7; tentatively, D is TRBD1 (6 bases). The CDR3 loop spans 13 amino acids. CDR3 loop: CVSSLWGRYEQYF. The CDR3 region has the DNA TGTGTTAGCAGTTTGTGGGGGCGCTACGAGCAGTACTTC.

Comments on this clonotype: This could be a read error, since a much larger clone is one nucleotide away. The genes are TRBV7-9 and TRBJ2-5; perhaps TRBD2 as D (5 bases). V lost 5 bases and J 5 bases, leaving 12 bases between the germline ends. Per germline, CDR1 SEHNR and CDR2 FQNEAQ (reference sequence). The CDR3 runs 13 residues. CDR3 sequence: CASSRGEGETQYF. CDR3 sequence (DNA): TGTGCCAGCAGCCGGGGAGAGGGCGAGACCCAGTACTTC.

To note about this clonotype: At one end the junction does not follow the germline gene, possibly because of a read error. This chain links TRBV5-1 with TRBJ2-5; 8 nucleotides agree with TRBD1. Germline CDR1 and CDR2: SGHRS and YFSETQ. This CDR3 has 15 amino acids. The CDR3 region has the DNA TGCGCCAGCATCTTGTTCGGACAGGGAGGCGAGACCCAGTACTTC. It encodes CASILFGQGGETQYF.

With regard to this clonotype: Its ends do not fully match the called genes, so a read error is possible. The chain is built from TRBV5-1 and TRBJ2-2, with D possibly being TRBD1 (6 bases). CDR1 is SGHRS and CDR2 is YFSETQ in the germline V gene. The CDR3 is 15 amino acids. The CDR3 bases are TGCTCCAGCAGTCCTAGGGCAGGGGACACCGGGGAGCTGTTTTTT. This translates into CSSSPRAGDTGELFF.

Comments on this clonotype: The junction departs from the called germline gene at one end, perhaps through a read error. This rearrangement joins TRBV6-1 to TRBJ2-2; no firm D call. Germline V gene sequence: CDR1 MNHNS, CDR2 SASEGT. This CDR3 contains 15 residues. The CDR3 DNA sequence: TGCGCCAGCAGTGCCTCAGGCGAGGACGCCGGGGAGCTGTTTTTT. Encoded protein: CASSASGEDAGELFF.

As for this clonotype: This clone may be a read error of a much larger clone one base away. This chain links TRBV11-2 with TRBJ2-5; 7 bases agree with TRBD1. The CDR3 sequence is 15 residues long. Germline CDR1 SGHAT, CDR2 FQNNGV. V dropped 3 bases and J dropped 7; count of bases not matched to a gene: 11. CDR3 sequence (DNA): TGTGCCAGCAGCTTTATGACAGGGACAAAGGTGACCCAGTACTTC. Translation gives CASSFMTGTKVTQYF.

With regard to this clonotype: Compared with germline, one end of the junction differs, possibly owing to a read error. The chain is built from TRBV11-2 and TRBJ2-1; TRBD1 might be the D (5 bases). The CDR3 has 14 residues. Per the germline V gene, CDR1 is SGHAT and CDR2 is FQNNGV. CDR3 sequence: CVSTLEAGMVEQFF. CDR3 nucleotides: TGTGTCAGCACCTTAGAGGCAGGGATGGTTGAGCAGTTCTTC.

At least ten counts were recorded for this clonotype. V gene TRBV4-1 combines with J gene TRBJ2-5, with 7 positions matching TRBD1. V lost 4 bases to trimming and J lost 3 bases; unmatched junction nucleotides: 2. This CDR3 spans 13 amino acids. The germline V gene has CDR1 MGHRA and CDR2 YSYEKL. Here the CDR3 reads CASSRDREETQYF. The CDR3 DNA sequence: TGCGCCAGCAGCCGCGACAGGGAAGAGACCCAGTACTTC.

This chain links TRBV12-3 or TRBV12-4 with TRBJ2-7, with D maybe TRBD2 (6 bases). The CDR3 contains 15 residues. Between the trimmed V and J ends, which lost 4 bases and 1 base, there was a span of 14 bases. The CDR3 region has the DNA TGTGCCAGCAGTTCGCCCCTTCGGGGGTCCTACGAGCAGTACTTC. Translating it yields CASSSPLRGSYEQYF.

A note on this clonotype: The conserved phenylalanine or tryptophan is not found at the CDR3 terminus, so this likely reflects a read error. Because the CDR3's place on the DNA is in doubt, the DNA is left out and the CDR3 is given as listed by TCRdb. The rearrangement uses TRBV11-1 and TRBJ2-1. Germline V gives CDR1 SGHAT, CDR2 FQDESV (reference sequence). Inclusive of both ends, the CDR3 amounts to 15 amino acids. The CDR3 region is CASSLALATNNEQLI.